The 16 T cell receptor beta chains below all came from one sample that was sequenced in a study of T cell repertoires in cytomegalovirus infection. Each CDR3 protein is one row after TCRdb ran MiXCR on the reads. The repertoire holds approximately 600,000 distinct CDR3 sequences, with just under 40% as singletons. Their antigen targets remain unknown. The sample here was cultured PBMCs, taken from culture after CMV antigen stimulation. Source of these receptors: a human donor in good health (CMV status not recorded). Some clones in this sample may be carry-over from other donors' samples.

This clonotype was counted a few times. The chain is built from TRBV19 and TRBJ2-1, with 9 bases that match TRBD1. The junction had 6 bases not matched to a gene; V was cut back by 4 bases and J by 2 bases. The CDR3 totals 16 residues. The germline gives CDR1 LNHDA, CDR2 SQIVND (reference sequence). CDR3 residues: CASSTYRDRAYNEQFF. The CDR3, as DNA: TGTGCCAGTAGTACTTACCGGGACAGGGCCTACAATGAGCAGTTCTTC.

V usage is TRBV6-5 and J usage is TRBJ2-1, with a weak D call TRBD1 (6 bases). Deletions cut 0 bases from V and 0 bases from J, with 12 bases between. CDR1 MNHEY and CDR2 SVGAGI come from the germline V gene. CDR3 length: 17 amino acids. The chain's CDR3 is CASSYSTGLSSYNEQFF. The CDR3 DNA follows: TGTGCCAGCAGTTACTCGACAGGTCTAAGCTCCTACAATGAGCAGTTCTTC.

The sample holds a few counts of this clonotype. The CDR3 loop is CASSRGAKAGVFTDTQYF. The CDR3 nucleotides read TGTGCCAGCAGCCGAGGCGCGAAAGCGGGAGTTTTCACGGATACGCAGTATTTT. The rearrangement joins TRBV7-2 to TRBJ2-3; 8 nucleotides match TRBD2. V lost 5 bases and J lost 6; bases outside the gene matches: 19. The CDR3 loop spans 18 amino acids. Germline CDR1 reads SGHTA; CDR2 reads FQGNSA.

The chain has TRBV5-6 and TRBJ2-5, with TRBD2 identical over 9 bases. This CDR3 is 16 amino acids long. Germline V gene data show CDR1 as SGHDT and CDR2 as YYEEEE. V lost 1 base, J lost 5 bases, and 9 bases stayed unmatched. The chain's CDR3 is CASSLWLAGPQETQYF. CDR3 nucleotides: TGTGCCAGCAGCTTGTGGCTAGCGGGACCACAGGAGACCCAGTACTTC.

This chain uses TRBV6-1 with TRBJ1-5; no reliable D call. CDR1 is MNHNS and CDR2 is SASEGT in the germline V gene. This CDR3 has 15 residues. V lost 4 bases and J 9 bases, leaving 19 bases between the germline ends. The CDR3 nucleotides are TGTGCCAGCAGTGTTGGGGAGGGCTTGGTGTCGCCCCAGCATTTT. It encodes CASSVGEGLVSPQHF.

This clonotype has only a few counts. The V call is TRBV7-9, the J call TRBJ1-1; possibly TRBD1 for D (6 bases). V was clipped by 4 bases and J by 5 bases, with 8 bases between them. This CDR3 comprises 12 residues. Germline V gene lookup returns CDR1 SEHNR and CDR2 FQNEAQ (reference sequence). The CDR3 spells CASSWTATEAFF. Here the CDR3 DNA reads TGTGCCAGCAGCTGGACAGCTACTGAAGCTTTCTTT.

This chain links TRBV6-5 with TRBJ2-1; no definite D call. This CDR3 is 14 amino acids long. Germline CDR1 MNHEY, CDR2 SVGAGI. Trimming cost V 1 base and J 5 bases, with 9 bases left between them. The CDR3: CASSYLSINNEQFF. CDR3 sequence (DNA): TGTGCCAGCAGTTACTTGAGTATAAACAATGAGCAGTTCTTC.

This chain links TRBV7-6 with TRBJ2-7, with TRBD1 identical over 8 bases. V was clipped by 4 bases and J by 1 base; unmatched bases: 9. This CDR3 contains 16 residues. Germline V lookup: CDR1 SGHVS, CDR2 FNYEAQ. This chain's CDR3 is CASSSPDRVGSYEQYF. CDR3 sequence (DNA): TGTGCCAGCAGCTCCCCGGACAGGGTTGGGTCCTACGAGCAGTACTTC.

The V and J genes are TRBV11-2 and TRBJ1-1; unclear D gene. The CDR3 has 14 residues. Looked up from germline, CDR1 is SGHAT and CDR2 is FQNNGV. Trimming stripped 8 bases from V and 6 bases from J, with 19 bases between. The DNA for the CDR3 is TGTGCCAGCCGCATTTTGGGCCTTGTGTCTGAAGCTTTCTTT. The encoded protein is CASRILGLVSEAFF. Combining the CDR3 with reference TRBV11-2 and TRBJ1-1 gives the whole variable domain EAGVAQSPRYKIIEKRQSVAFWCNPISGHATLYWYQQILGQGPKLLIQFQNNGVVDDSQLPKDRFSAERLKGVDSTLKIQPAKLEDSAVYLCASRILGLVSEAFFGQGTRLTVV.

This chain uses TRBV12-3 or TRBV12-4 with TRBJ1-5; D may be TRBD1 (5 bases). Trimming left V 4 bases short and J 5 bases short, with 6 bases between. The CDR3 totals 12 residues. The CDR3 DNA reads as TGTGCCAGCAGTTGGGGCCATCAGCCCCAGCATTTT. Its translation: CASSWGHQPQHF.

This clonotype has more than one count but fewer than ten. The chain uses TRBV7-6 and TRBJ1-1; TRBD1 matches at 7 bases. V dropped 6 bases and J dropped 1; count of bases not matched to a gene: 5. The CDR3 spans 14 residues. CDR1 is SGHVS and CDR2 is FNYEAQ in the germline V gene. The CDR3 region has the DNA TGTGCCAGCAGATCCGGACAGGCGAACACTGAAGCTTTCTTT. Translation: CASRSGQANTEAFF.

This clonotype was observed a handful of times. The CDR3 reads CASSLGHVGGQAEAFF. In DNA form, the CDR3 reads TGTGCCAGCAGCTTAGGACACGTAGGGGGGCAAGCTGAAGCTTTCTTT. V gene TRBV7-2 combines with J gene TRBJ1-1; D might be TRBD1 (6 bases). Between the trimmed V and J ends, which lost 1 base and 6 bases, there was a span of 18 bases. Germline CDR1 is SGHTA and CDR2 is FQGNSA. The CDR3 consists of 16 residues.

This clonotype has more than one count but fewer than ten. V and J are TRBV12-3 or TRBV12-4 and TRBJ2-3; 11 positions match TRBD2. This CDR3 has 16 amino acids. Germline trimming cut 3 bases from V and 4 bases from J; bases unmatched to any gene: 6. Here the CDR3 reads CASSFTLSGGADTQYF. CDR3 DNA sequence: TGTGCCAGCAGTTTTACCCTTAGCGGGGGGGCAGATACGCAGTATTTT.

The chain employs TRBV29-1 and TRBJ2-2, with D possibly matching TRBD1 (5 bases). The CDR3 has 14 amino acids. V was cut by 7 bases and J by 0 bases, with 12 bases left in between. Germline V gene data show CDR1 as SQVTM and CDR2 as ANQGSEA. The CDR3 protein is CSADSVPNTGELFF. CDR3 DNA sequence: TGCAGCGCAGACAGCGTCCCGAACACCGGGGAGCTGTTTTTT.

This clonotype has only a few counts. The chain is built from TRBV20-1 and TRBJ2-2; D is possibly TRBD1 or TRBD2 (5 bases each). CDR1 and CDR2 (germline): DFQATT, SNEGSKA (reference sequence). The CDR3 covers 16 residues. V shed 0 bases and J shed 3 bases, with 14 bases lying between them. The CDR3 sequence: CSAREQGPGYTGELFF. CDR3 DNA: TGCAGTGCTAGAGAGCAGGGACCCGGGTACACCGGGGAGCTGTTTTTT.

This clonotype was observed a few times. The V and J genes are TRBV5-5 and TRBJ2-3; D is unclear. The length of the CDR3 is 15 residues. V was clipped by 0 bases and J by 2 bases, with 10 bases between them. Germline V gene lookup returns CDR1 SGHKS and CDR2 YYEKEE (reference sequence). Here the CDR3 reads CASSLGLSYTDTQYF. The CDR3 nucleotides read TGTGCCAGCAGCTTGGGACTCAGCTACACAGATACGCAGTATTTT. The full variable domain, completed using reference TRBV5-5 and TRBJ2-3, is DAGVTQSPTHLIKTRGQQVTLRCSPISGHKSVSWYQQVLGQGPQFIFQYYEKEERGRGNFPDRFSARQFPNYSSELNVNALLLGDSALYLCASSLGLSYTDTQYFGPGTRLTVL.